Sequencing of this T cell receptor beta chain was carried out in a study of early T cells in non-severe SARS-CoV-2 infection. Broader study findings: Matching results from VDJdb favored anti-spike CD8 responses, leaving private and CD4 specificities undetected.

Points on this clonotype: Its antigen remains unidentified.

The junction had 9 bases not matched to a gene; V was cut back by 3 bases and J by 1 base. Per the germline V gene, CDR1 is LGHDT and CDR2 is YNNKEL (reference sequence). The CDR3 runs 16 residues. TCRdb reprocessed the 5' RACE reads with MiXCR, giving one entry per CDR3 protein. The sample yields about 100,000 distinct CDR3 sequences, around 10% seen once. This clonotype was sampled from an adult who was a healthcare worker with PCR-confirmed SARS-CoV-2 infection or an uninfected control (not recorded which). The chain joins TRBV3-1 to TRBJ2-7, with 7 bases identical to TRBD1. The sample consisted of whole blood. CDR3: CASSQRSGGSSYEQYF. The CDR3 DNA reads TGTGCCAGCAGCCAGAGGTCAGGGGGTAGTTCCTACGAGCAGTACTTC.